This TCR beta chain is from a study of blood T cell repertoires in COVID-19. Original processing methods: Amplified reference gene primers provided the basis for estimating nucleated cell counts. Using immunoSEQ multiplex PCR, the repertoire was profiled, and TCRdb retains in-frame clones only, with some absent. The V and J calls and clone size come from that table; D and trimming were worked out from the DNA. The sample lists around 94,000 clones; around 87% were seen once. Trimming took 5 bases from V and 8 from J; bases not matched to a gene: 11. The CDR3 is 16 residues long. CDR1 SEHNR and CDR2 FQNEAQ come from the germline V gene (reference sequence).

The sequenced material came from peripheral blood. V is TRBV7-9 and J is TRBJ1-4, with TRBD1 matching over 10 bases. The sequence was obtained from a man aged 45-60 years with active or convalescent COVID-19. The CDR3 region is CASSPRKGTGVEKLFF. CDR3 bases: TGTGCCAGCAGCCCCCGGAAGGGGACAGGGGTCGAAAAACTGTTTTTT.